Listed below are T cell receptor beta chains from one sample, sequenced in a study of monozygotic twins with inflammatory bowel disease. TCRdb re-called the 5' RACE reads, yielding one record per CDR3 amino acid sequence without DNA. The sample includes 93,000 or so distinct CDR3 sequences. Sequencing was carried out using blood. These receptors were taken from a human donor with ulcerative colitis or Crohn's disease, or a healthy co-twin of an affected twin (not recorded which). The CDR3 runs from the conserved cysteine through the conserved F or W.

J gene,V gene,CDR3 protein
TRBJ2-1,TRBV10-3,CAISGLAGEFNEQFF
TRBJ2-7,TRBV6-5,CASSYSRRGRGADEQYF
TRBJ2-5,TRBV27,CASRGRGGLFTETQYF
TRBJ2-2,TRBV28,CASSFDRGPRELFF
TRBJ2-1,TRBV19,CASSMASGNEQFF
TRBJ2-5,TRBV12-3/TRBV12-4,CASTRDTQETQYF
TRBJ2-1,TRBV11-3,CASSLIAGGYNEQFF
TRBJ2-5,TRBV28,CASTTSGGQETQYF
TRBJ2-5,TRBV6-5,CASSYRGETQYF
TRBJ2-7,TRBV7-8,CASSLRREIFYEQYF
TRBJ2-3,TRBV10-3,CAIAPGLSQGTQYF
TRBJ1-2,TRBV7-2,CASSQSSLQYF
TRBJ2-3,TRBV9,CASSPGTGGTDTQYF
TRBJ2-1,TRBV6-1,CASSQREAYNEQFF
TRBJ2-3,TRBV20-1,CSARWGADTQYF
TRBJ1-5,TRBV5-1,CASSTTGGFGQPQHF
TRBJ2-7,TRBV7-9,CASTQLMGTEFYEQYF
TRBJ2-7,TRBV20-1,CSGPGQASYEQYF
TRBJ2-7,TRBV28,CASSLSGIYEQYF
TRBJ2-7,TRBV7-9,CASSLLGLAGVQYF
TRBJ2-3,TRBV7-2,CASNVGGGLLDTQYF
TRBJ1-4,TRBV18,CASSPDRGEKLFF
TRBJ2-1,TRBV6-5,CASSPTSGTRNEQFF